This T cell receptor beta chain was captured in a study of T cells after posttransplantation cyclophosphamide. This clone showed up many times. The antigen is undetermined. The study's findings and limits: After PTCy, TRB diversity resembled that of CNI/methotrexate controls.

Assay used: immunoSEQ multiplex PCR; TCRdb lists only in-frame clones, some missing. This sample comprises tens of thousands of clones, none seen once only. CDR1 SGDLS and CDR2 YYNGEE come from the germline V gene. The junction had 21 bases not matched to a gene; V was cut back by 3 bases and J by 7 bases. The CDR3 is made up of 19 amino acids. V gene TRBV9 combines with J gene TRBJ1-4, with 7 bases fitting TRBD1. The sequence derives from a man aged 40-50 years in good health, CMV-negative, and a related stem cell transplant donor. The specimen was PBMCs. The CDR3 here is CASSALEGADLGDREKLFF. In DNA form, the CDR3 reads TGTGCCAGCAGCGCCTTAGAGGGGGCTGATTTAGGGGATCGTGAAAAACTGTTTTTT. Full variable domain (missing parts from reference TRBV9 and TRBJ1-4): DSGVTQTPKHLITATGQRVTLRCSPRSGDLSVYWYQQSLDQGLQFLIQYYNGEERAKGNILERFSAQQFPDLHSELNLSSLELGDSALYFCASSALEGADLGDREKLFFGSGTQLSVL.